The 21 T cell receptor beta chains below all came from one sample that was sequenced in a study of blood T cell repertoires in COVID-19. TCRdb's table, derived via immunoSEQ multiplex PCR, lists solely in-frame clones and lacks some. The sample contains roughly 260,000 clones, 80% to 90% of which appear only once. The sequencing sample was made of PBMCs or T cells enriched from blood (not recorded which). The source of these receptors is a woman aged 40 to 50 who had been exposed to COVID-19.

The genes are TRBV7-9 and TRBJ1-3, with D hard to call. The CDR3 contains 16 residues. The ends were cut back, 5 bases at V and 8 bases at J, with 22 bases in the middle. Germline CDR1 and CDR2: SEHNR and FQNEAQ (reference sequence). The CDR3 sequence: CASSNWEGVSGDTIYF. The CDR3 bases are TGTGCCAGCAGCAACTGGGAGGGAGTTTCCGGGGACACCATATATTTT.

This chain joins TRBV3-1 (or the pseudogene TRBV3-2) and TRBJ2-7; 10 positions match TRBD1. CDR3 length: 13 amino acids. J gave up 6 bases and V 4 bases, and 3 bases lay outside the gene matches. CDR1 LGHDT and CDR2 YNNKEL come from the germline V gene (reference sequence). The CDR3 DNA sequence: TGTGCCAGCAGCCGTGGGACAGGGGTCGAGCAGTACTTC. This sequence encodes CASSRGTGVEQYF.

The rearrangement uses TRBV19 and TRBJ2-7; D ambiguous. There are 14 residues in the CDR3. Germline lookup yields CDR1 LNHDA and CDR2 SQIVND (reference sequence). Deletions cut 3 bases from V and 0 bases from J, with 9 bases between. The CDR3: CASSMQSASYEQYF. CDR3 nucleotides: TGTGCCAGTAGTATGCAAAGCGCCTCCTACGAGCAGTACTTC.

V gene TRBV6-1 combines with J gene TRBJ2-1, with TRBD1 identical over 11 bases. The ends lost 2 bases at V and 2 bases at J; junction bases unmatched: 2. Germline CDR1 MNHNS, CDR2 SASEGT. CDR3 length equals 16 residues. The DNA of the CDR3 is TGTGCCAGCAGTGAACCGGACAGGGGGCCCTACAATGAGCAGTTCTTC. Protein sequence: CASSEPDRGPYNEQFF.

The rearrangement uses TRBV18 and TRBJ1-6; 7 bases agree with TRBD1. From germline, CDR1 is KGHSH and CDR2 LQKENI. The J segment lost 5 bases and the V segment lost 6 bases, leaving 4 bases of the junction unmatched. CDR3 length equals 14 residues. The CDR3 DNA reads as TGTGCCAGCTCCGGGACAGACGATAATTCACCCCTCCACTTT. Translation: CASSGTDDNSPLHF.

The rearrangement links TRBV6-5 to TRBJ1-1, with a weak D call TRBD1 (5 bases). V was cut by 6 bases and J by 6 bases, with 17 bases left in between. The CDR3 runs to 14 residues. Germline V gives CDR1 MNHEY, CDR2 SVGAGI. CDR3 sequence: CASSPTGDWAEAFF. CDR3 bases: TGTGCCAGCAGCCCCACGGGGGATTGGGCTGAAGCTTTCTTT.

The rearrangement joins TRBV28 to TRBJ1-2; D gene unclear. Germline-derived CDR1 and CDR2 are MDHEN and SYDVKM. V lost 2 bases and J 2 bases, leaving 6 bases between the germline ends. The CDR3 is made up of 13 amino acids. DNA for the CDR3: TGTGCCAGCAGTTTACAACAGAACTATGGCTACACCTTC. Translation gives CASSLQQNYGYTF.

In DNA, the CDR3 is TGTGCCACCGACAACGGTGGAGGCTACACCTTC. Translating gives CATDNGGGYTF. V gene TRBV10-3 combines with J gene TRBJ1-2; D remains unclear. The V end was cut by 10 bases, the J end by 8 bases, with 14 bases between. There are 11 residues in the CDR3. In germline, CDR1 is ENHRY, CDR2 SYGVKD.

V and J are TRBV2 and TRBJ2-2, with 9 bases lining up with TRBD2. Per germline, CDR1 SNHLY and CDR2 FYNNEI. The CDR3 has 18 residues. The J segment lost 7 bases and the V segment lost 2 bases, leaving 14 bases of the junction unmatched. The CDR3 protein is CASSEPLAGPSGGGELFF. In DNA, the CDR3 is TGTGCCAGCAGTGAACCCCTAGCGGGGCCCTCGGGAGGCGGGGAGCTGTTTTTT.

This chain's CDR3 is CAWSNRETQYF. The CDR3 region has the DNA TGTGCCTGGAGCAATAGAGAGACCCAGTACTTC. V is TRBV30 and J is TRBJ2-5; D call uncertain. V lost 3 bases and J lost 4, with 6 bases in between. CDR1 and CDR2 (germline): GTSNPN, SVGIG (reference sequence). The CDR3 consists of 11 residues.

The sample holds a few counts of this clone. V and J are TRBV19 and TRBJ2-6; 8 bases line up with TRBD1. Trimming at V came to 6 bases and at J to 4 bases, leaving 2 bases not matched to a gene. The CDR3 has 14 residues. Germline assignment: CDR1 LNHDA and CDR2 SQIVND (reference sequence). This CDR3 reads CASSRQGGANVLTF. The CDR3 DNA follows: TGTGCCAGTAGCAGACAGGGGGGGGCCAACGTCCTGACTTTC.

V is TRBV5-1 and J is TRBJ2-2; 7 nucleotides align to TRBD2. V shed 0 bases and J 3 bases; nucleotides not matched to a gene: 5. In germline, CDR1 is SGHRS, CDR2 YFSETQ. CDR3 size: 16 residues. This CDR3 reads CASSLVRGDYTGELFF. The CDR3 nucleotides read TGCGCCAGCAGCTTGGTTCGGGGGGATTACACCGGGGAGCTGTTTTTT.

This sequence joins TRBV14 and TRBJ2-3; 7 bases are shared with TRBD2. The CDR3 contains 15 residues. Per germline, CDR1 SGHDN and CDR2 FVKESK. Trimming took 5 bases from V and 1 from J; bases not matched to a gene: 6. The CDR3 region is CASSEFGLGTDTQYF. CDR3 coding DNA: TGTGCCAGCAGCGAGTTCGGACTAGGCACAGATACGCAGTATTTT.

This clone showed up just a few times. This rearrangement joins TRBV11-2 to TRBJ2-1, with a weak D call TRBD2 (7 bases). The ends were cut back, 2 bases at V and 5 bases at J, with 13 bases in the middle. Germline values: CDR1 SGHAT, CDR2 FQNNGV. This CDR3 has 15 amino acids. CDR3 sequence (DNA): TGTGCCAGCAGCTTAAACGCGGGGGCCAACAATGAGCAGTTCTTC. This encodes CASSLNAGANNEQFF.

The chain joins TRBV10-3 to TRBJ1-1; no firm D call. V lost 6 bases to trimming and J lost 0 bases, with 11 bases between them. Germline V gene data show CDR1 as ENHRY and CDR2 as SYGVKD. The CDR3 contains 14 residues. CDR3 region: CAIRMTELNTEAFF. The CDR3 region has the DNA TGTGCCATCAGAATGACGGAGTTGAACACTGAAGCTTTCTTT.

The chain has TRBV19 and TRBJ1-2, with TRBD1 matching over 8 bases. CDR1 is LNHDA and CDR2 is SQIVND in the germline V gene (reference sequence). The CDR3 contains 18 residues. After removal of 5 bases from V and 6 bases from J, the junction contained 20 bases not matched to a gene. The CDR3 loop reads CASSGVSLGQAHEDGYTF. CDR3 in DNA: TGTGCCAGTAGTGGTGTATCGTTGGGACAGGCCCACGAGGATGGCTACACCTTC.

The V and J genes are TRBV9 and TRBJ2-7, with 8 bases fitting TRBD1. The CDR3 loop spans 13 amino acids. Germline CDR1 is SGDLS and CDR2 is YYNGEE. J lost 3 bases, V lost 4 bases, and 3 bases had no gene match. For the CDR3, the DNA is TGTGCCAGCAGCCGGGGGACAGGCTACGAGCAGTACTTC. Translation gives CASSRGTGYEQYF.

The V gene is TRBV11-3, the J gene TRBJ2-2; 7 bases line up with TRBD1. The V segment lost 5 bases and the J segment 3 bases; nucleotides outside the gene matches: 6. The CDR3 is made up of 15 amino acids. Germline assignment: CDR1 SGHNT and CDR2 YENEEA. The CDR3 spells CASSARDRDTGELFF. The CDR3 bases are TGTGCCAGCAGCGCTCGGGACAGAGACACCGGGGAGCTGTTTTTT.

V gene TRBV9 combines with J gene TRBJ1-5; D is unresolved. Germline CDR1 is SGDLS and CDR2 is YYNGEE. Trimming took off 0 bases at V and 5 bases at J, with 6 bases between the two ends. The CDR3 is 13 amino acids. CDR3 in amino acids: CASSVGQDQPQHF. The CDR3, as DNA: TGTGCCAGCAGCGTAGGGCAGGATCAGCCCCAGCATTTT.

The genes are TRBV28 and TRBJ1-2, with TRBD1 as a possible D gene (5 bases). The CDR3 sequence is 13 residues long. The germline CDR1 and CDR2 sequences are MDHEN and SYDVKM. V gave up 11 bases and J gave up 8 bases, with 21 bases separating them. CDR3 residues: CALQRGVGGGYTF. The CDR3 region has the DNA TGTGCCCTTCAGCGGGGGGTGGGTGGCGGCTACACCTTC.

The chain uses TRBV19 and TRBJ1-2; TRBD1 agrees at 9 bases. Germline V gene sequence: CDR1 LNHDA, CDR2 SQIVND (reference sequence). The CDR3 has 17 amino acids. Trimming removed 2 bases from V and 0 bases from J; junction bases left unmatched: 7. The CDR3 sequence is CASSITGDRAANYGYTF. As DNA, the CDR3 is TGTGCCAGTAGTATAACGGGGGACAGGGCAGCTAACTATGGCTACACCTTC.